The clone carrying this T cell receptor beta chain was detected ten times or more. Its antigen is unknown. This CDR3 comprises 16 residues. V was shortened by 0 bases and J by 4 bases, with 12 bases between the two germline ends. These data belong to a study of regulatory T cells in long-lasting Graves disease. Arm-PCR with iRepertoire HTBI primers amplified the CDR3 regions for these TCR beta libraries. TCRdb fed the multiplex PCR reads into MiXCR, producing one record per CDR3 protein. The sample shows 240,000 or so distinct CDR3 sequences, 20% of them seen only once. Study observations and caveats: Thyroid tissue was not sampled; only peripheral blood was.

Noted time point: newly diagnosed GD, antithyroid drugs for less than 3 months. There was RNA extracted from PBMCs, and the TCR library was made from it. The chain employs TRBV12-3 or TRBV12-4 and TRBJ2-2; D is possibly TRBD2 (7 bases). This TCR came from a female donor with Graves disease. Source: peripheral blood mononuclear cells (PBMCs), taken at new diagnosis, from a patient treated with antithyroid drugs. DNA for the CDR3: TGTGCCAGCAGTTTAGCGGGGGGGCGTGGCACCGGGGAGCTGTTTTTT. Amino acid sequence: CASSLAGGRGTGELFF.